Below, 8 T cell receptor beta chains from the same sample are listed, as sequenced in a study of blood T cell repertoires in COVID-19. Repertoires were generated with immunoSEQ multiplex PCR, while TCRdb's copy carries only in-frame clones and drops some. The sample includes about 150,000 clones, around 82% of them seen just once. The sample consisted of peripheral blood. All receptors come from a human donor with acute or convalescent COVID-19. The donor label of this sample is uncertain.

V is TRBV19 and J is TRBJ1-4; tentatively, D is TRBD1 (5 bases). From germline, CDR1 is LNHDA and CDR2 SQIVND (reference sequence). V was trimmed by 5 bases and J by 7 bases, leaving 14 bases between them. CDR3 length: 14 residues. CDR3 DNA sequence: TGTGCCAGTAGTTCTGGGGCAGGGTCTGAAAAACTGTTTTTT. Translation: CASSSGAGSEKLFF.

This rearrangement joins TRBV5-6 to TRBJ1-6, with 9 bases matching TRBD1. The V gene's germline CDR1 is SGHDT and CDR2 YYEEEE. V lost 2 bases and J lost 7; bases outside the gene matches: 7. The CDR3 consists of 16 residues. Here the CDR3 DNA reads TGTGCCAGCAGCTTCCTGACAGGGGGTGGCAATTCACCCCTCCACTTT. Translating it yields CASSFLTGGGNSPLHF.

In its sample, this clone was seen once. Other DNA variants within this sample encode the same CDR3. V and J are TRBV5-1 and TRBJ1-2; weak D call: TRBD1 (6 bases). Trimming took 0 bases from V and 2 from J, leaving 8 bases between them. This CDR3 comprises 14 residues. Germline CDR1 is SGHRS and CDR2 is YFSETQ. The CDR3 loop reads CASSLGDRNYGYTF. The CDR3 nucleotides are TGCGCCAGCAGCTTGGGTGACAGGAACTATGGCTACACCTTC.

The V and J genes are TRBV2 and TRBJ1-3, with D possibly matching TRBD1 (5 bases). The CDR3 spans 16 residues. The germline V gene has CDR1 SNHLY and CDR2 FYNNEI. Trimming removed 8 bases at V and 4 bases at J, with 21 bases between. CDR3 loop: CASRGLKQGGGNTIYF. CDR3 DNA sequence: TGTGCCAGCCGTGGTTTAAAGCAGGGCGGAGGAAACACCATATATTTT.

This clone showed up just once. V is TRBV6-5 and J is TRBJ1-1, with D perhaps TRBD1 (5 bases). The CDR3 is 15 residues long. Trimming cost V 2 bases and J 3 bases, with 13 bases left between them. Looked up from germline, CDR1 is MNHEY and CDR2 is SVGAGI. CDR3 sequence reads: CASSYGAGWDTEAFF. The CDR3 nucleotides are TGTGCCAGCAGTTACGGGGCAGGGTGGGACACTGAAGCTTTCTTT.

The rearrangement links TRBV6-5 to TRBJ2-5, with D possibly being TRBD1 (6 bases). The CDR3 is made up of 14 amino acids. Trimming pared 6 bases from V and 4 bases from J, leaving 15 bases between. CDR1 is MNHEY, CDR2 SVGAGI, per germline. CDR3 protein: CASRSSGAGETQYF. In nucleotides, the CDR3 is TGTGCCAGCAGATCTTCAGGGGCGGGAGAGACCCAGTACTTC.

CDR3 in DNA: TGTGCCAGTAGTGGCAGCAGGCAACCCTACTATGGCTACACCTTC. This codes for CASSGSRQPYYGYTF. This chain links TRBV19 with TRBJ1-2; D remains unclear. The CDR3 totals 15 residues. Trimming stripped 5 bases from V and 3 bases from J, with 16 bases between. Per the germline V gene, CDR1 is LNHDA and CDR2 is SQIVND (reference sequence). Using reference TRBV19 and TRBJ1-2 for the parts outside the CDR3, the full variable domain is DGGITQSPKYLFRKEGQNVTLSCEQNLNHDAMYWYRQDPGQGLRLIYYSQIVNDFQKGDIAEGYSVSREKKESFPLTVTSAQKNPTAFYLCASSGSRQPYYGYTFGSGTRLTVV.

The rearrangement uses TRBV25-1 and TRBJ2-5; 14 positions agree with TRBD2. This CDR3 contains 16 residues. V was pared by 1 base and J by 4 bases, with 2 bases of the junction left unmatched. The germline CDR1 and CDR2 sequences are MGHDK and SYGVNS. The CDR3 is CASSELGTSGRETQYF. CDR3 nucleotide sequence: TGTGCCAGCAGTGAATTAGGGACTAGCGGGAGAGAGACCCAGTACTTC.